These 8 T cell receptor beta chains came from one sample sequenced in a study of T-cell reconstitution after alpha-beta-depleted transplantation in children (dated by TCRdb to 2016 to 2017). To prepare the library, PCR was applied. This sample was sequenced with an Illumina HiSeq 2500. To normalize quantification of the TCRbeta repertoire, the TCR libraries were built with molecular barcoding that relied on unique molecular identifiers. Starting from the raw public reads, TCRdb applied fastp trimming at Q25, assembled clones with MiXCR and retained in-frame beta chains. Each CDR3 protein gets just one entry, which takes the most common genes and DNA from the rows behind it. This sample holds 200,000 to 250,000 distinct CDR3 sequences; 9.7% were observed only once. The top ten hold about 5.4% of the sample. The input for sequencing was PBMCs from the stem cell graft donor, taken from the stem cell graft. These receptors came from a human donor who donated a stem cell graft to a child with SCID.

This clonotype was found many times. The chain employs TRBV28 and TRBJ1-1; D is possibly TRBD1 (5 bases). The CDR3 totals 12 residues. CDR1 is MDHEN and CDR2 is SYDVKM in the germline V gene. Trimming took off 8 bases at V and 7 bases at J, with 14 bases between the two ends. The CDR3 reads CASVSQESEAFF. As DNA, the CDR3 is TGTGCCAGCGTATCACAGGAGAGTGAAGCTTTCTTT.

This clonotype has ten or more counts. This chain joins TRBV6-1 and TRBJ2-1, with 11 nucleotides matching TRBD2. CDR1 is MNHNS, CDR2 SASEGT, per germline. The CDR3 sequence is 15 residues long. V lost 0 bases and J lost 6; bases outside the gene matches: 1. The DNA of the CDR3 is TGTGCCAGCAGTGAAGCTAGCGGGGGGGCCAATGAGCAGTTCTTC. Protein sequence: CASSEASGGANEQFF.

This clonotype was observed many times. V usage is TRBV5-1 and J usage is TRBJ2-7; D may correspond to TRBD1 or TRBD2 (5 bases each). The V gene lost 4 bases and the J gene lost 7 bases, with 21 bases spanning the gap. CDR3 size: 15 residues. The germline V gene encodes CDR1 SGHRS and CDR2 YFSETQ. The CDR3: CASSTGSEGRVEQYF. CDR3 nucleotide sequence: TGCGCCAGCAGCACGGGGTCTGAGGGGCGCGTTGAGCAGTACTTC.

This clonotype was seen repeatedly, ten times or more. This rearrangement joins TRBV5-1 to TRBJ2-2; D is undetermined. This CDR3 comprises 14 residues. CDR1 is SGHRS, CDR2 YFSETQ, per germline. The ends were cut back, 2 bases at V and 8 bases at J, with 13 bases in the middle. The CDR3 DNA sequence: TGCGCCAGCAGCTTACAAGAGTCCAAGGGGGAGCTGTTTTTT. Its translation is CASSLQESKGELFF.

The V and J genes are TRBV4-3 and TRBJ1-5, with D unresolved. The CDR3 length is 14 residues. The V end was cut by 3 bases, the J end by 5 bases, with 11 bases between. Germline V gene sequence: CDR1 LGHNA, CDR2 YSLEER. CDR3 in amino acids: CASSQVHGYQPQHF. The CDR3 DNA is TGCGCCAGCAGCCAGGTCCACGGCTATCAGCCCCAGCATTTT.

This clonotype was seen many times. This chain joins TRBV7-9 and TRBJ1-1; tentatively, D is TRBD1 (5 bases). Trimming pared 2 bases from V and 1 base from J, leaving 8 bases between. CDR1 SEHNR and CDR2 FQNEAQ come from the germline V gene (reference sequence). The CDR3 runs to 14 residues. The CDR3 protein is CASSLQGSNTEAFF. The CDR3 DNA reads TGTGCCAGCAGCTTACAGGGTTCGAACACTGAAGCTTTCTTT. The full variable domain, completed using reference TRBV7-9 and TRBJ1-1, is DTGVSQNPRHKITKRGQNVTFRCDPISEHNRLYWYRQTLGQGPEFLTYFQNEAQLEKSRLLSDRFSAERPKGSFSTLEIQRTEQGDSAMYLCASSLQGSNTEAFFGQGTRLTVV.

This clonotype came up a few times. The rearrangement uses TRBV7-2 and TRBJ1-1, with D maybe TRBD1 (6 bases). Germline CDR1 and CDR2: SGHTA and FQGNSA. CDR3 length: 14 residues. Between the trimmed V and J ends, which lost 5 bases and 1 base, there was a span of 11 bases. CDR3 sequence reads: CASSAGTKNTEAFF. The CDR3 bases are TGTGCCAGCAGCGCCGGGACAAAGAACACTGAAGCTTTCTTT.

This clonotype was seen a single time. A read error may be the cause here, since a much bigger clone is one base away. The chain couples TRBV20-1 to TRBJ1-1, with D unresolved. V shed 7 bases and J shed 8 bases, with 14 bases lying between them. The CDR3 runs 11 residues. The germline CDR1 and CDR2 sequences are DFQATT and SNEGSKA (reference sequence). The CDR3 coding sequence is TGCAGTGTTTCGAATCGGGCAGAAGCTTTCTTT. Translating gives CSVSNRAEAFF.